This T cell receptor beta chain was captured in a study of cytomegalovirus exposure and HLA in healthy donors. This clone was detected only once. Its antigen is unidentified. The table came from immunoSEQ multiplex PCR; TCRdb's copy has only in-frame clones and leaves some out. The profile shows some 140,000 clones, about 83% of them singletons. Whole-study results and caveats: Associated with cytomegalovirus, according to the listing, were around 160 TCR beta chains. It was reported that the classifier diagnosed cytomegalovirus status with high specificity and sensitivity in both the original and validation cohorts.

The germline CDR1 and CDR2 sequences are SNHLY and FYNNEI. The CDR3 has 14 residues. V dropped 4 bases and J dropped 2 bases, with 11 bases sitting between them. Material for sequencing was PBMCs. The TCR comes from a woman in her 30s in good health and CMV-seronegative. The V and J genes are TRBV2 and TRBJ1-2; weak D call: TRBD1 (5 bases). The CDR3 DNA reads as TGTGCCAGCAGTGCCTTGGGGGGGAACTATGGCTACACCTTC. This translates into CASSALGGNYGYTF.